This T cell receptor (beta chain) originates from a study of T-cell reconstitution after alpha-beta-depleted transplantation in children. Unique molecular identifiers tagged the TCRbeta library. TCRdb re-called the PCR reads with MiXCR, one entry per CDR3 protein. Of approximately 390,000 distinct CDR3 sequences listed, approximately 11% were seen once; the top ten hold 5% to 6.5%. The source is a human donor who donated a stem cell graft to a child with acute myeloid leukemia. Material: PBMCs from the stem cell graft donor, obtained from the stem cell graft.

The CDR3 DNA reads TGTGCCAGCATCTCGAGGGGCGCAGATACGCAGTATTTT. This gives the protein CASISRGADTQYF. The chain couples TRBV25-1 to TRBJ2-3; D tentatively reads TRBD1 or TRBD2 (5 bases each). Germline V gives CDR1 MGHDK, CDR2 SYGVNS. The CDR3 extends over 13 amino acids. Deletions cut 7 bases from V and 4 bases from J, with 12 bases between. Looking up the rest from reference TRBV25-1 and TRBJ2-3 gives the full variable domain: EADIYQTPRYLVIGTGKKITLECSQTMGHDKMYWYQQDPGMELHLIHYSYGVNSTEKGDLSSESTVSRIRTEHFPLTLESARPSHTSQYLCASISRGADTQYFGPGTRLTVL.